This section outlines one T cell receptor (beta chain) sequence together with its context. The antigen is undetermined. With iRepertoire HTBI primers and Arm-PCR of CDR3 regions, TCR beta libraries were built. TCRdb recomputed calls from the multiplex PCR reads with MiXCR, one row per CDR3 protein. The sample holds roughly 400,000 distinct CDR3 sequences, less than 25% seen once. Time point described: persistent/refractory GD, antithyroid drugs over 5 years with positive TRAb. PBMCs were the source of the RNA used for TCR sequencing. The sample is drawn from a study of regulatory T cells in long-lasting Graves disease. Study outcomes and limitations: Comparison showed that persistent patients shared more public clonotypes (over 2,500) than new patients (over 950).

The V gene's germline CDR1 is SGHDT and CDR2 YYEEEE. The CDR3 covers 13 residues. Trimming took 2 bases from V and 3 from J; bases not matched to a gene: 1. The TCR originated in a female donor with Graves disease. Specimen: peripheral blood mononuclear cells (PBMCs), collected when the disease was refractory, from a patient treated with antithyroid drugs. This sequence joins TRBV5-6 and TRBJ1-1; TRBD1 matches at 7 bases. The CDR3 loop is CASSFGTDTEAFF. In DNA, the CDR3 is TGTGCCAGCAGCTTTGGGACAGACACTGAAGCTTTCTTT.